These T cell receptor beta chains were read from a single sample in a study of Ad26.COV2.S vaccination and SARS-CoV-2 variants. Repertoires were generated with immunoSEQ multiplex PCR, while TCRdb's copy carries only in-frame clones and drops some. The table includes roughly 380,000 clones, 87% detected once. Sequencing used peripheral blood, obtained in a trial of Ad26.COV2.S vaccine versus placebo. The receptor set was obtained from a person aged 18 to 65 who received the Ad26.COV2.S COVID-19 vaccine or a placebo. The CDR3 runs from the conserved cysteine through the conserved F or W. The D gene is left open where the match is weak. For some rows the clone size is stated as once, few or many, or as a class when expanded; others skip it.

-	TRBD1	16	TRBV7-6	TRBJ1-1	TGTGCCAGCAGCCAAGGACAGGGGAAGGTTGGCACTGAAGCTTTCTTT	CASSQGQGKVGTEAFF
-	-	14	TRBV7-2	TRBJ2-7	TGTGCCAGCAGCTTAATCTACAGTGGCTACGAGCAGTACTTC	CASSLIYSGYEQYF
-	-	12	TRBV6-4	TRBJ1-2	TGTGCCAGCAGTGACGGCCCGTATGGCTACACCTTC	CASSDGPYGYTF
once	TRBD2	16	TRBV10-3	TRBJ2-5	TGTGCCATCAGTGAGTCGGCGGGGGGTAACCAAGAGACCCAGTACTTC	CAISESAGGNQETQYF
-	TRBD2	15	TRBV30	TRBJ2-5	TGTGCCTGGAGTAGGACTAGCGCGCCAGGAGAGACCCAGTACTTC	CAWSRTSAPGETQYF
-	TRBD2	16	TRBV28	TRBJ2-3	TGTGCCAGCAGACTAGAGACTAGCGGGGGCACGGATACGCAGTATTTT	CASRLETSGGTDTQYF
-	-	13	TRBV4-1	TRBJ1-5	TGCGCCAGCAGCCAGGACAGCAATCAGCCCCAGCATTTT	CASSQDSNQPQHF
few	-	11	TRBV5-1	TRBJ2-5	TGCGCCAGCAGCTTGCTGGAGACCCAGTACTTC	CASSLLETQYF
-	TRBD1	13	TRBV10-3	TRBJ1-5	TGTGCCTCCGGGACAGGGGGCAATCAGCCCCAGCATTTT	CASGTGGNQPQHF
-	-	14	TRBV30	TRBJ1-5	TGTGCCTGGAGCCCTGCGAATAGCAATCAGCCCCAGCATTTT	CAWSPANSNQPQHF
-	TRBD1	13	TRBV30	TRBJ1-2	TGTGCCTGGAGCACAGGGGGCCAAGGGGGCTACACCTTC	CAWSTGGQGGYTF
-	-	11	TRBV10-3	TRBJ1-1	TGTGCCATCAGTGATGGCACTGAAGCTTTCTTT	CAISDGTEAFF
-	-	14	TRBV4-3	TRBJ2-2	TGCGCCAGCAGCCCGTGGACTGACACCGGGGAGCTGTTTTTT	CASSPWTDTGELFF
-	-	14	TRBV5-1	TRBJ2-2	TGCGCCAGCAGCACGACAGTGAGCACCGGGGAGCTGTTTTTT	CASSTTVSTGELFF
-	-	15	TRBV7-2	TRBJ1-4	TGTGCCAGCAGCTTAGAAAGGGGGAGGAATGAAAAACTGTTTTTT	CASSLERGRNEKLFF
-	-	16	TRBV28	TRBJ1-2	TGTGCCAGCAGTTTGGGGGGACCGGGCTCCACTTATGGCTACACCTTC	CASSLGGPGSTYGYTF
-	-	14	TRBV11-2	TRBJ1-6	TGTGCCAGCAGCTTAGGTGGGCCCACGATGCCCCTCCACTTT	CASSLGGPTMPLHF
-	TRBD2	15	TRBV11-2	TRBJ2-1	TGTGCCAGCAGTTATAGCGGGGGGGCCCACAATGAGCAGTTCTTC	CASSYSGGAHNEQFF
-	-	14	TRBV5-1	TRBJ1-4	TGCGCCAGCAGCTTGGGGGCAACGGGTGAAAAACTGTTTTTT	CASSLGATGEKLFF
few	-	15	TRBV5-4	TRBJ2-1	TGTGCCAGCAGTTCCGGGGGACAATGGATCAATGAGCAGTTCTTC	CASSSGGQWINEQFF
-	-	14	TRBV14	TRBJ1-2	TGTGCCAGCAGCCAGGGGGGAGTTACCTATGGCTACACCTTC	CASSQGGVTYGYTF
-	-	14	TRBV11-2	TRBJ1-1	TGTGCCAGCAGGGCAACAGGGATTTACACTGAAGCTTTCTTT	CASRATGIYTEAFF
-	TRBD1	14	TRBV19	TRBJ1-3	TGTGCCAGTCGGACAGGGGGCTCTGGAAACACCATATATTTT	CASRTGGSGNTIYF
few	TRBD1	14	TRBV9	TRBJ1-2	TGTGCCACCAACGACAGGGGGCGGCCCTATGGCTACACCTTC	CATNDRGRPYGYTF
-	TRBD1	13	TRBV5-8	TRBJ1-1	TGTGCCAGCAGCTTGGGGGACAGGCCGGAAGCTTTCTTT	CASSLGDRPEAFF
-	TRBD2	16	TRBV5-6	TRBJ2-7	TGTGCCAGCAGCCCTCCGGGAGGGAAAAGCCCCTACGAGCAGTACTTC	CASSPPGGKSPYEQYF
-	-	15	TRBV30	TRBJ2-7	TGTGCCTGGAGTAGGTTCAGAGGATCTTCCTACGAGCAGTACTTC	CAWSRFRGSSYEQYF
-	-	12	TRBV11-2	TRBJ2-1	TGTGCCAGCAGCTTACAGTTCAATGAGCAGTTCTTC	CASSLQFNEQFF
-	TRBD1	14	TRBV30	TRBJ1-3	TGTGCCTGGAGTGTGGGGACAGGGGGAAACACCATATATTTT	CAWSVGTGGNTIYF